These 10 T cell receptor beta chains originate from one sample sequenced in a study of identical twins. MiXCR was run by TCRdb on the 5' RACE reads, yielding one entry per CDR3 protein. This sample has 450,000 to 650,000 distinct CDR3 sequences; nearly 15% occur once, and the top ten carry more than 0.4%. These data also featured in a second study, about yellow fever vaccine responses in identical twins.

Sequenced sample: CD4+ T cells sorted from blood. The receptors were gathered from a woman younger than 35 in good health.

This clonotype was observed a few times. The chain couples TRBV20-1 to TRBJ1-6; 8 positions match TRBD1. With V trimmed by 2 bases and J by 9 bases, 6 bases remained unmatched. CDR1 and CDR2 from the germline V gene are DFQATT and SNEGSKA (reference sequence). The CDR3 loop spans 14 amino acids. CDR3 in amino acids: CSARRQGFASPLHF. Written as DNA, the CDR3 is TGCAGTGCTAGAAGACAGGGGTTCGCTTCACCCCTCCACTTT.

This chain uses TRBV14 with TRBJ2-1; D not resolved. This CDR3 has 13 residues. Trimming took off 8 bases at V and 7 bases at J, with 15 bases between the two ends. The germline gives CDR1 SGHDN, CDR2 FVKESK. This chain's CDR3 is CASPKIDGNEQFF. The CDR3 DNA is TGTGCCAGCCCTAAAATTGACGGAAATGAGCAGTTCTTC.

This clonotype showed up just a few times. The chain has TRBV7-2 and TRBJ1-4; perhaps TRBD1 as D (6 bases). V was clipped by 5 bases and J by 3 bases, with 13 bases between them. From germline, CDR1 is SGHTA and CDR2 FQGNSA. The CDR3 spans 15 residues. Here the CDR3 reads CASSAQGLSNEKLFF. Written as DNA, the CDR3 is TGTGCCAGCAGCGCGCAGGGGTTGTCTAATGAAAAACTGTTTTTT. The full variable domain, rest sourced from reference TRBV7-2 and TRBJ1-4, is GAGVSQSPSNKVTEKGKDVELRCDPISGHTALYWYRQSLGQGLEFLIYFQGNSAPDKSGLPSDRFSAERTGGSVSTLTIQRTQQEDSAVYLCASSAQGLSNEKLFFGSGTQLSVL.

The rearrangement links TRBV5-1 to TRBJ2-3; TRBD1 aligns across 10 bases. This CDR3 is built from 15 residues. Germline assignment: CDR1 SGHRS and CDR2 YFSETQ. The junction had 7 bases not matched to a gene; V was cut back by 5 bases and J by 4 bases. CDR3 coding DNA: TGCGCCAGCAGTAATCCGGGACAGGGGCCAGATACGCAGTATTTT. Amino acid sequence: CASSNPGQGPDTQYF.

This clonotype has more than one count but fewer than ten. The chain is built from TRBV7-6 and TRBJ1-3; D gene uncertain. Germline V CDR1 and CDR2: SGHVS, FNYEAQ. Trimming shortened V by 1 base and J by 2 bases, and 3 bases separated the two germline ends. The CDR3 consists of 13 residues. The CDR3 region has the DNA TGTGCCAGCAGCTTAGGGGCTGGAAACACCATATATTTT. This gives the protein CASSLGAGNTIYF.

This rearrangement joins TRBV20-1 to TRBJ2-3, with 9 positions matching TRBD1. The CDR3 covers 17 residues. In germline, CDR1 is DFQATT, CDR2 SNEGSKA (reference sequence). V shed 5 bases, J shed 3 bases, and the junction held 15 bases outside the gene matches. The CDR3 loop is CSAPGGQGTFMTDTQYF. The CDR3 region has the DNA TGCAGTGCTCCCGGCGGACAGGGGACCTTTATGACAGATACGCAGTATTTT.

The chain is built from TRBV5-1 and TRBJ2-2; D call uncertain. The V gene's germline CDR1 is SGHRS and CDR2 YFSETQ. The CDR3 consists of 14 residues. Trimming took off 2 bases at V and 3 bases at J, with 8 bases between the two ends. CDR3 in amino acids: CASSLIGHTGELFF. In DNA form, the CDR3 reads TGCGCCAGCAGCTTAATCGGACACACCGGGGAGCTGTTTTTT.

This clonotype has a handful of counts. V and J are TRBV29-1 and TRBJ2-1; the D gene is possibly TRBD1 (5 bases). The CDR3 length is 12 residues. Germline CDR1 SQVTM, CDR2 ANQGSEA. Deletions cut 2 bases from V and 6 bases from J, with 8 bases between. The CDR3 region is CSVERGFNEQFF. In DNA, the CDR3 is TGCAGCGTTGAAAGGGGTTTCAATGAGCAGTTCTTC.

The CDR3 bases are TGTGCCAGTAGTATAGCGACGGGAAACTACGAGCAGTACTTC. Encoded protein: CASSIATGNYEQYF. This chain uses TRBV19 with TRBJ2-7, with a possible D match to TRBD2 (5 bases). The CDR3 totals 14 residues. The V gene's germline CDR1 is LNHDA and CDR2 SQIVND (reference sequence). Trimming pared 1 base from V and 3 bases from J, leaving 10 bases between.

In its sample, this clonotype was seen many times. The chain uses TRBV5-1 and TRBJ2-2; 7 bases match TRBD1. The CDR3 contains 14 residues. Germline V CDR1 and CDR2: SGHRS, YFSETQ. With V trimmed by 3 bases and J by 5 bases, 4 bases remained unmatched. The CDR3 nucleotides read TGCGCCAGCAGCTGGACAGGTTCTACCGGGGAGCTGTTTTTT. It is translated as CASSWTGSTGELFF.